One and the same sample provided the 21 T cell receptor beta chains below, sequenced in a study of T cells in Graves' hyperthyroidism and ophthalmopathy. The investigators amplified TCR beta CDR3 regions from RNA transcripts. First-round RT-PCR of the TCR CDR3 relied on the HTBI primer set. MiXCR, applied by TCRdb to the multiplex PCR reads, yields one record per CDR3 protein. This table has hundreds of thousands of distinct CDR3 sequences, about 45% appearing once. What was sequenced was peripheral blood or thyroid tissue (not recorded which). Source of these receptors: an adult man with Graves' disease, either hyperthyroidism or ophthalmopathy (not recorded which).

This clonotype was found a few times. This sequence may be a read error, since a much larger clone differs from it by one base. CDR3 bases: TGTGCCGCCAGTGACTCGGGCCACACCTATGGCTACACCTTC. Residues: CAASDSGHTYGYTF. This chain uses TRBV24-1 with TRBJ1-2; unclear D gene. The V gene's germline CDR1 is KGHDR and CDR2 SFDVKD. The CDR3 is made up of 14 amino acids.

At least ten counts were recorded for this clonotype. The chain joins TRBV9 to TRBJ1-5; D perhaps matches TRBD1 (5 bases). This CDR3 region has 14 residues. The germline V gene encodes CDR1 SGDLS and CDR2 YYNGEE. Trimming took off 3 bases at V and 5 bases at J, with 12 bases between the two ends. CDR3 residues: CASSGSAGDQPQHF. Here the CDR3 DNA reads TGTGCCAGCAGCGGCTCCGCGGGGGATCAGCCCCAGCATTTT.

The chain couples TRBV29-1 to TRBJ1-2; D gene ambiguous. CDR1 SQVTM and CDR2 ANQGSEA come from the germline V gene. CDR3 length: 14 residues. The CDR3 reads CSARVPDPNYGYTF. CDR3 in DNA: TGCAGTGCTAGAGTACCAGACCCTAACTATGGCTACACCTTC. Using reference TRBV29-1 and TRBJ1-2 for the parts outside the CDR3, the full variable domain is SAVISQKPSRDICQRGTSLTIQCQVDSQVTMMFWYRQQPGQSLTLIATANQGSEATYESGFVIDKFPISRPNLTFSTLTVSNMSPEDSSIYLCSARVPDPNYGYTFGSGTRLTVV.

The CDR3 DNA follows: TGCGCCAGCAGCTCTATATCTGGAAACACCATATATTTT. Protein: CASSSISGNTIYF. The V gene is TRBV5-1, the J gene TRBJ1-3; no firm D call. CDR3 length: 13 residues. Between the trimmed V and J ends, which lost 3 bases and 1 base, there was a span of 5 bases. CDR1 SGHRS and CDR2 YFSETQ come from the germline V gene.

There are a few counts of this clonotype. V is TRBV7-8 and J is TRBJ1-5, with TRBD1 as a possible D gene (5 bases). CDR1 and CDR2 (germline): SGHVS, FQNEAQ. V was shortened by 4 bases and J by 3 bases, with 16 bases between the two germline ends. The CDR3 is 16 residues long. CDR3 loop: CASSWGNQGPNQPQHF. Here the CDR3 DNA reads TGTGCCAGCAGCTGGGGAAACCAGGGTCCCAATCAGCCCCAGCATTTT.

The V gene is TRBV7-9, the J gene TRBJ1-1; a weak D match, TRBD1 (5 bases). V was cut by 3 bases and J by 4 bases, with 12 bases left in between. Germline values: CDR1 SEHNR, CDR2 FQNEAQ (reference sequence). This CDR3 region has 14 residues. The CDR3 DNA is TGTGCCAGCAGCTTCGAACAGGAATTCACTGAAGCTTTCTTT. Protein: CASSFEQEFTEAFF. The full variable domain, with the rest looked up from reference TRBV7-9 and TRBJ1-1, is DTGVSQNPRHKITKRGQNVTFRCDPISEHNRLYWYRQTLGQGPEFLTYFQNEAQLEKSRLLSDRFSAERPKGSFSTLEIQRTEQGDSAMYLCASSFEQEFTEAFFGQGTRLTVV.

As DNA, the CDR3 is TGTGCCAGCAGCGTAGGGGCCTACGAGCAGTACTTC. This gives the protein CASSVGAYEQYF. The rearrangement joins TRBV7-9 to TRBJ2-7; possibly TRBD1 for D (5 bases). Between the trimmed V and J ends, which lost 5 bases and 2 bases, there was a span of 7 bases. The germline gives CDR1 SEHNR, CDR2 FQNEAQ (reference sequence). The CDR3 runs 12 residues.

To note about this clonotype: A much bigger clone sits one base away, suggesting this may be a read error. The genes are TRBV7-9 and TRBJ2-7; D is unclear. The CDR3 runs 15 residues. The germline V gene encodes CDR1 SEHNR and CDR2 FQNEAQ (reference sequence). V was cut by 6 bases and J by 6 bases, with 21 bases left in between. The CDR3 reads CASSETVIKTVEQYF. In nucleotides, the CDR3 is TGTGCCAGCAGTGAAACAGTGATCAAGACGGTCGAGCAGTACTTC.

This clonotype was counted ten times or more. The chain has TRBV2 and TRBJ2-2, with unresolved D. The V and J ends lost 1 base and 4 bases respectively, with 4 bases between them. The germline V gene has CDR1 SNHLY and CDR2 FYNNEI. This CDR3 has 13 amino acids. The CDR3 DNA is TGTGCCAGCAGTGAAGTAGTCACCGGGGAGCTGTTTTTT. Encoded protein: CASSEVVTGELFF.

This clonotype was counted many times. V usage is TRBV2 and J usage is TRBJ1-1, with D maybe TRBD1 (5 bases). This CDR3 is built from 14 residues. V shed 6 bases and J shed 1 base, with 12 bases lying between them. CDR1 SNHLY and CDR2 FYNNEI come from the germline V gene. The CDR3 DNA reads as TGTGCCAGCAGGGAGACGAGGGGGAACACTGAAGCTTTCTTT. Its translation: CASRETRGNTEAFF.

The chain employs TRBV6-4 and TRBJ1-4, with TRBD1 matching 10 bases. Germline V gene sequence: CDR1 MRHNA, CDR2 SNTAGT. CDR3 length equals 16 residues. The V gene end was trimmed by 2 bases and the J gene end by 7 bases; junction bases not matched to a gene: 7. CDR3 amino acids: CASSDRQGAEAEKLFF. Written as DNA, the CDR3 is TGTGCCAGCAGTGACAGACAGGGGGCTGAGGCTGAAAAACTGTTTTTT.

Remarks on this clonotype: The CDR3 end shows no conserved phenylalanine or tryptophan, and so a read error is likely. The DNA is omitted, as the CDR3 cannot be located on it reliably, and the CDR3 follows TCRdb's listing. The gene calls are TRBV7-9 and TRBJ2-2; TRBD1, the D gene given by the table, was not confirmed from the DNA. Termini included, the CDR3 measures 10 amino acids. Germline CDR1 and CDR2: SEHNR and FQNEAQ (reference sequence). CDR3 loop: CASSRDREFY.

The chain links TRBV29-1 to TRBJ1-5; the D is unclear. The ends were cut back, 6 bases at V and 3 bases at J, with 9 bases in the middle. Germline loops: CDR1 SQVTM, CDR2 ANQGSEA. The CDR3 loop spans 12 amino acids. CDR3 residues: CSVDGNNQPQHF. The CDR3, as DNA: TGCAGCGTAGACGGTAACAATCAGCCCCAGCATTTT.

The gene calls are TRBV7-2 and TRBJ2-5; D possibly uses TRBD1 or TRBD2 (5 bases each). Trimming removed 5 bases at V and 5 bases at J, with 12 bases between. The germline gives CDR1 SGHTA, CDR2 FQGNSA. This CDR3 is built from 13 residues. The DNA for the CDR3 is TGTGCCAGCAGCCCAGACGGGGCTGAGACCCAGTACTTC. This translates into CASSPDGAETQYF.

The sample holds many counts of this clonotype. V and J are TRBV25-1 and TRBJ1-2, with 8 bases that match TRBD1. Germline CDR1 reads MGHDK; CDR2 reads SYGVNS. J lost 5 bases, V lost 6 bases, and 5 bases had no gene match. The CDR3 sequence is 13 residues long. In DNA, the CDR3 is TGTGCCAGCAGAACCGGGACAGGATATGGCTACACCTTC. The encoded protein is CASRTGTGYGYTF.

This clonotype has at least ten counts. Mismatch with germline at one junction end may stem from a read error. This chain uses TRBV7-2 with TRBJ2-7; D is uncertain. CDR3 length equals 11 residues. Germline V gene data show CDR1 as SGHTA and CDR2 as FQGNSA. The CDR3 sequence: CASAVSDEQYF. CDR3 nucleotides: TGTGCCAGCGCGGTCTCCGACGAGCAGTACTTC.

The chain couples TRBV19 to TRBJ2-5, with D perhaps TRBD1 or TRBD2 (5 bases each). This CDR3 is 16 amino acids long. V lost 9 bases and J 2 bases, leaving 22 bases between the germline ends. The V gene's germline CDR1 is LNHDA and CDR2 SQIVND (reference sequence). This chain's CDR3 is CASSPSPGTGQETQYF. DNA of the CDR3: TGTGCCAGCAGTCCCTCCCCCGGGACGGGGCAAGAGACCCAGTACTTC.

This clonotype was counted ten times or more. The CDR3 coding sequence is TGTGCCAGCAGACATGTTTCGGACTACGAGCAGTACTTC. It is translated as CASRHVSDYEQYF. The V call is TRBV2, the J call TRBJ2-7; no clear D gene. The CDR3 extends over 13 amino acids. V was cut by 6 bases and J by 3 bases, with 12 bases left in between. In germline, CDR1 is SNHLY, CDR2 FYNNEI.

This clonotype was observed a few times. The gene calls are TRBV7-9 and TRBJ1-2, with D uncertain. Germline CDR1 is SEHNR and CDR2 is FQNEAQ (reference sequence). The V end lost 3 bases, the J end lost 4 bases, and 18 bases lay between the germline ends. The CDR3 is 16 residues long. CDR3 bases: TGTGCCAGCAGCTTGGCGACCGGAAAGGGCTCCTATGGCTACACCTTC. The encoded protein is CASSLATGKGSYGYTF. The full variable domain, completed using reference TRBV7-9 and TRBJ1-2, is DTGVSQNPRHKITKRGQNVTFRCDPISEHNRLYWYRQTLGQGPEFLTYFQNEAQLEKSRLLSDRFSAERPKGSFSTLEIQRTEQGDSAMYLCASSLATGKGSYGYTFGSGTRLTVV.

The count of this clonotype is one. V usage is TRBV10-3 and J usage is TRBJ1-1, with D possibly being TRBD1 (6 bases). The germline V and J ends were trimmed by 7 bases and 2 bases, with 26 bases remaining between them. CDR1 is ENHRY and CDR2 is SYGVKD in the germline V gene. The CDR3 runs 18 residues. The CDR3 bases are TGTGCCATCACCAGATCGGCTCGACAGGACTCTGGAAACACTGAAGCTTTCTTT. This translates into CAITRSARQDSGNTEAFF.

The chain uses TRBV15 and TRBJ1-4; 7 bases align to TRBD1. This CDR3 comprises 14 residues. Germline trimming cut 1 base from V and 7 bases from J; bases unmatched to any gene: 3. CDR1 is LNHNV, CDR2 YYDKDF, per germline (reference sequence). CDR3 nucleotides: TGTGCCACCAGCAGAGGACAGGGCGGTGAAAAACTGTTTTTT. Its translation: CATSRGQGGEKLFF.